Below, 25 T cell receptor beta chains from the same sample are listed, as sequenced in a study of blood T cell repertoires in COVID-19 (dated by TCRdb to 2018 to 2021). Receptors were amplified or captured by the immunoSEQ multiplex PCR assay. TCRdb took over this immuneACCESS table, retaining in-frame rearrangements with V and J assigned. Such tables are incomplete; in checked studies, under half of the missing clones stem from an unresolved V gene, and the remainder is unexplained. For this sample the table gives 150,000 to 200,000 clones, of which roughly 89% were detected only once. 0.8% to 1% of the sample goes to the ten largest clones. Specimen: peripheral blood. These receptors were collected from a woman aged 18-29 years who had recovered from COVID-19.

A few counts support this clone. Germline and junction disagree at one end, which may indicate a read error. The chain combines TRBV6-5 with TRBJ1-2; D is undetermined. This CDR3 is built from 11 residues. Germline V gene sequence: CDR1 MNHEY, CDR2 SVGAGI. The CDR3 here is CASSYRGGTHF. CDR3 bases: TGTGCCAGCAGTTACCGAGGCGGTACCCACTTC.

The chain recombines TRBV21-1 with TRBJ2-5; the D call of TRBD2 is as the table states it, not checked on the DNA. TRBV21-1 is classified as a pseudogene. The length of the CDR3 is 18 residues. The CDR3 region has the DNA TGTGCCAGCAGCAAGGGCTACTATGGCGGGGGGTGGAGTGAGACCCAGTACTTC. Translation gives CASSKGYYGGGWSETQYF.

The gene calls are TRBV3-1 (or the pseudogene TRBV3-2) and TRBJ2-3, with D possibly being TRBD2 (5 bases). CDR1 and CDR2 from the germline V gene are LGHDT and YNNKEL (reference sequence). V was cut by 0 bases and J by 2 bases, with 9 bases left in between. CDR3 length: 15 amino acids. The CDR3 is CASSQDSGFTDTQYF. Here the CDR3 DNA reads TGTGCCAGCAGCCAAGATTCGGGGTTCACAGATACGCAGTATTTT.

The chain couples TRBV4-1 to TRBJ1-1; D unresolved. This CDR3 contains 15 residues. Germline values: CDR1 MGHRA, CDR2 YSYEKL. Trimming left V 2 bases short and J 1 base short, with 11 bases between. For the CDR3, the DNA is TGCGCCAGCAGCCAACGCGGAGAGTCGAACACTGAAGCTTTCTTT. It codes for CASSQRGESNTEAFF.

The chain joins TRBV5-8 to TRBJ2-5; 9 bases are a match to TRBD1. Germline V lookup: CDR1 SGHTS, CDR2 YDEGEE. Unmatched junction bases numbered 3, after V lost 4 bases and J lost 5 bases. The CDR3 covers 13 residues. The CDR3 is CASSRDRAETQYF. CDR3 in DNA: TGTGCCAGCAGCCGGGACAGGGCCGAGACCCAGTACTTC.

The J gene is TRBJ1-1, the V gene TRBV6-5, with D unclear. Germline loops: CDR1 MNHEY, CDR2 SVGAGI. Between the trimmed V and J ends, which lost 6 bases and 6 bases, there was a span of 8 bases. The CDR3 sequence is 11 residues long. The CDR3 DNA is TGTGCCAGCAGAGAGGGTCCTGAAGCTTTCTTT. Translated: CASREGPEAFF.

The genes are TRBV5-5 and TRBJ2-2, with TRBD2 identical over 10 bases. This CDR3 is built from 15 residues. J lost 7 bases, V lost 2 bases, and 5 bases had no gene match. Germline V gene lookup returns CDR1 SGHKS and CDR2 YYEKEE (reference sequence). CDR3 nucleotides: TGTGCCAGCAGCTTAAGGACTAGCGGCAACGGGGAGCTGTTTTTT. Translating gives CASSLRTSGNGELFF.

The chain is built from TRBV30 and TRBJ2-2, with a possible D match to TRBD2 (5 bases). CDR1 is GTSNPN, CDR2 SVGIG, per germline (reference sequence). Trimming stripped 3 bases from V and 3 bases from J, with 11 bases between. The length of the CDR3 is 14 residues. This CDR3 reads CAWRSSLYTGELFF. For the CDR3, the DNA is TGTGCCTGGAGGTCTAGCCTCTACACCGGGGAGCTGTTTTTT.

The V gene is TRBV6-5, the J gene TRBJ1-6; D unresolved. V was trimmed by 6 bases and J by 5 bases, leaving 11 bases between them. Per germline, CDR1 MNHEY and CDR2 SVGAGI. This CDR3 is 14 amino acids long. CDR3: CASSGESDNSPLHF. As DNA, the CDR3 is TGTGCCAGCAGCGGGGAGTCCGATAATTCACCCCTCCACTTT.

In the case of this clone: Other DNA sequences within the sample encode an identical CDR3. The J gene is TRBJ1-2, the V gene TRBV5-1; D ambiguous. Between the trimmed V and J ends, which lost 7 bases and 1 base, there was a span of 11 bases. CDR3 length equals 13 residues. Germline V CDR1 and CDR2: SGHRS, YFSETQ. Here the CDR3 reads CASRTGGNYGYTF. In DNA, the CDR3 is TGCGCCAGCCGGACGGGAGGTAACTATGGCTACACCTTC.

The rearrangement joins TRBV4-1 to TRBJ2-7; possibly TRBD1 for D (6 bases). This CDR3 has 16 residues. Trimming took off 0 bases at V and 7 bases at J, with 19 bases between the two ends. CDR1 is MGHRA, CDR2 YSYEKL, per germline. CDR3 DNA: TGCGCCAGCAGCCAAGAAGCAGGGGTCCCAACCTTAGAGCAGTACGTC. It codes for CASSQEAGVPTLEQYV.

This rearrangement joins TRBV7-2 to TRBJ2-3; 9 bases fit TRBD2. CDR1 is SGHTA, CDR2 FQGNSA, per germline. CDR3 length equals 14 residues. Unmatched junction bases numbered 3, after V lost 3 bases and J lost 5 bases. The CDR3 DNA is TGTGCCAGCAGCTTTAGCGGGGGTTTAGATACGCAGTATTTT. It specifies CASSFSGGLDTQYF.

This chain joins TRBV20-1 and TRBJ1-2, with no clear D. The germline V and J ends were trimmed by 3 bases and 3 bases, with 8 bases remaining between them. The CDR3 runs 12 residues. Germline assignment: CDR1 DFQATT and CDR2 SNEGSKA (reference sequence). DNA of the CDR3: TGCAGTGCTAGTGATCCTTACTATGGCTACACCTTC. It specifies CSASDPYYGYTF.

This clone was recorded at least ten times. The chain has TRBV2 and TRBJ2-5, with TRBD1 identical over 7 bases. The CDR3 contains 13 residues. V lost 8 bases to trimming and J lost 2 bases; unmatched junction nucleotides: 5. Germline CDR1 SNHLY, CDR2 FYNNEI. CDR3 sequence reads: CASARDRQETQYF. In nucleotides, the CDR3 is TGTGCCAGCGCCCGGGACAGACAAGAGACCCAGTACTTC.

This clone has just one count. CDR3 in DNA: TGCAGTGCTAGAGGGGAGGGGGAGCAGTACTTC. It codes for CSARGEGEQYF. J is TRBJ2-7 and V is TRBV20-1; TRBD2 aligns across 7 bases. The CDR3 spans 11 residues. The J segment lost 7 bases and the V segment lost 1 base, leaving 1 base of the junction unmatched. Germline CDR1 is DFQATT and CDR2 is SNEGSKA (reference sequence).

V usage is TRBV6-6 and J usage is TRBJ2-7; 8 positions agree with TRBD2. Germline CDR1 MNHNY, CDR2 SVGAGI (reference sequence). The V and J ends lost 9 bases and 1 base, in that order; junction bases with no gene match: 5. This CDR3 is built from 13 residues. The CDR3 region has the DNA TGTGCCAGTAGGACTAGCCAGTCCTACGAGCAGTACGTC. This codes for CASRTSQSYEQYV.

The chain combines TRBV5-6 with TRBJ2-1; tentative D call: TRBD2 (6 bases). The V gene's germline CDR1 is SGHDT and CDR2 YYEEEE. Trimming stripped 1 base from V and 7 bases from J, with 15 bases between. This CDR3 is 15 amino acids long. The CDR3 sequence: CASSLSGLAKNEQFF. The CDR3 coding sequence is TGTGCCAGCAGCTTGAGTGGCCTAGCGAAGAATGAGCAGTTCTTC. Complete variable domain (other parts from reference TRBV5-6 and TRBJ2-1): DAGVTQSPTHLIKTRGQQVTLRCSPKSGHDTVSWYQQALGQGPQFIFQYYEEEERQRGNFPDRFSGHQFPNYSSELNVNALLLGDSALYLCASSLSGLAKNEQFFGPGTRLTVL.

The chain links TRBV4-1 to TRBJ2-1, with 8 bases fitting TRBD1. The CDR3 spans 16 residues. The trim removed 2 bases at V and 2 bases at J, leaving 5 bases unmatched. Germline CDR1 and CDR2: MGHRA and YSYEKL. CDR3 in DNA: TGCGCCAGCAGCCAACTTACAGGGGGGACCTACAATGAGCAGTTCTTC. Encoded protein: CASSQLTGGTYNEQFF.

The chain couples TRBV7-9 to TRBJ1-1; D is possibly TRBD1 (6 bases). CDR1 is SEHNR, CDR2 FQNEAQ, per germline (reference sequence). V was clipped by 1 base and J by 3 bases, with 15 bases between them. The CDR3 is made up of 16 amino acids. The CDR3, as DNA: TGTGCCAGCAGCTTAGTTCCTCGGACAGCCTACACTGAAGCTTTCTTT. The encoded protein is CASSLVPRTAYTEAFF.

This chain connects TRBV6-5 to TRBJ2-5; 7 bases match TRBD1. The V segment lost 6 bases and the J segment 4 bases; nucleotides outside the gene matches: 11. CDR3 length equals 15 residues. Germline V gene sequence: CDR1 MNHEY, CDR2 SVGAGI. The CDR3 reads CASRQGTDGRETQYF. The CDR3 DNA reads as TGTGCCAGCAGGCAGGGGACAGACGGGCGAGAGACCCAGTACTTC.

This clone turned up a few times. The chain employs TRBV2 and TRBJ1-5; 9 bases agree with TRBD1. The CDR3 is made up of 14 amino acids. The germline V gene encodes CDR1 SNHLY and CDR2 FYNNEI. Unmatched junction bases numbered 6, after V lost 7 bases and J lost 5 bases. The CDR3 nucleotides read TGTGCCAGCAATCTCGGGACAGGGTATCAGCCCCAGCATTTT. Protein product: CASNLGTGYQPQHF. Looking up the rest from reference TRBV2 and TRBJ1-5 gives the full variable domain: EPEVTQTPSHQVTQMGQEVILRCVPISNHLYFYWYRQILGQKVEFLVSFYNNEISEKSEIFDDQFSVERPDGSNFTLKIRSTKLEDSAMYFCASNLGTGYQPQHFGDGTRLSIL.

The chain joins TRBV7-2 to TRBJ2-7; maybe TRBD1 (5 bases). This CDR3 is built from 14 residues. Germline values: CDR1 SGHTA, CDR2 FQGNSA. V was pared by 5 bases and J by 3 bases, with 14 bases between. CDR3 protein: CASSLSRDYYEQYF. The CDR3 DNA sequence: TGTGCCAGCAGCCTGTCCAGGGATTACTACGAGCAGTACTTC.

CDR3 DNA: TGTGCCAGCAGTTACCCGACAGGTTCCCCCGGGGAGCTGTTTTTT. It specifies CASSYPTGSPGELFF. This chain links TRBV6-5 with TRBJ2-2; D is perhaps TRBD1 (6 bases). Trimming left V 2 bases short and J 6 bases short, with 13 bases between. The germline gives CDR1 MNHEY, CDR2 SVGAGI. The length of the CDR3 is 15 residues.

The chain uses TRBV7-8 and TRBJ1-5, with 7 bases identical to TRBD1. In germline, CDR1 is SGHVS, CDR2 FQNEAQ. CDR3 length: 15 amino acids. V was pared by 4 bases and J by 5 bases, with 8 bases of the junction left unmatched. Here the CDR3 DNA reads TGTGCCAGCAGCTCCGGACAGGCCAGGGATCAGCCCCAGCATTTT. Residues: CASSSGQARDQPQHF.

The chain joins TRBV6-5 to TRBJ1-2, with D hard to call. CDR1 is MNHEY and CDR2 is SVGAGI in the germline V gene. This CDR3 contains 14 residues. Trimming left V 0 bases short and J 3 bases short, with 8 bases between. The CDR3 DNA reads TGTGCCAGCAGTTACTCTCGCGGGTACTATGGCTACACCTTC. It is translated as CASSYSRGYYGYTF.